Presented here are 12 T cell receptor beta chains from one specimen sequenced in a study of beta chain features in type 1 diabetes. Investigators reverse transcribed all isolated RNA, so they sequenced expressed TCRB transcripts. Repertoires were generated with immunoSEQ multiplex PCR, while TCRdb's copy carries only in-frame clones and drops some. The repertoire holds hundreds of thousands of clones, with roughly a sixth as singletons. The sequenced material came from naive CD4+ T cells from blood. These receptors all come from a man aged 18 to 30 in good health.

The chain uses TRBV7-8 and TRBJ2-7; D is uncertain. The germline V gene encodes CDR1 SGHVS and CDR2 FQNEAQ. V shed 3 bases and J shed 2 bases, with 14 bases lying between them. CDR3 size: 15 residues. CDR3 DNA sequence: TGTGCCAGCAGCTTCCAGGTTTTAGGGCCCTACGAGCAGTACTTC. As protein: CASSFQVLGPYEQYF.

On this clone itself: Other DNA variants within this sample encode the same CDR3. The CDR3 loop reads CASGPGQGARNEQFF. For the CDR3, the DNA is TGTGCTAGTGGTCCGGGACAGGGGGCGCGCAATGAGCAGTTCTTC. The V call is TRBV12-5, the J call TRBJ2-1; 12 bases match TRBD1. The CDR3 consists of 15 residues. Germline values: CDR1 LGHNT, CDR2 FRNRAP. With 5 bases clipped from V and 6 bases from J, the junction kept 5 bases outside the gene matches.

The table lists this clone with a few counts. J is TRBJ2-2 and V is TRBV29-1, with D maybe TRBD1 (6 bases). Germline V gives CDR1 SQVTM, CDR2 ANQGSEA. The length of the CDR3 is 17 residues. Deletions cut 4 bases from V and 4 bases from J, with 22 bases between. For the CDR3, the DNA is TGCAGCGTTGCGGTTGGACCTGACAGGCGTAGCACCGGGGAGCTGTTTTTT. The encoded protein is CSVAVGPDRRSTGELFF.

CDR3 sequence (DNA): TGTGCCAGCAGACCCGAGGGCAGGGGAGCTAATGAAAAACTGTTTTTT. Translation gives CASRPEGRGANEKLFF. The V call is TRBV6-9, the J call TRBJ1-4, with a weak D call TRBD1 (6 bases). Trimming cost V 6 bases and J 3 bases, with 17 bases left between them. CDR1 MNHGY and CDR2 SVAAGI come from the germline V gene. The CDR3 loop spans 16 amino acids.

The chain has TRBV4-2 and TRBJ1-2; D ambiguous. The ends were cut back, 0 bases at V and 7 bases at J, with 9 bases in the middle. Germline V gene data show CDR1 as LGHNA and CDR2 as YNFKEQ. The CDR3 consists of 13 residues. The CDR3, as DNA: TGTGCCAGCAGCCAAGATCGTAGGCCTGGCTACACCTTC. This gives the protein CASSQDRRPGYTF.

Only a few counts were recorded for this clone. The rearrangement joins TRBV4-3 to TRBJ1-5, with D tentatively TRBD1 (5 bases). CDR3 length: 17 residues. Trimming pared 0 bases from V and 9 bases from J, leaving 21 bases between. Germline CDR1 LGHNA, CDR2 YSLEER. CDR3 loop: CASSQDSPAGTGAPQHF. In DNA, the CDR3 is TGCGCCAGCAGCCAAGATAGTCCCGCAGGCACAGGCGCGCCCCAGCATTTT.

This clone occurred a few times. The V call is TRBV10-3, the J call TRBJ1-3, with a tentative D call TRBD1 (6 bases). The germline V and J ends were trimmed by 7 bases and 1 base, with 17 bases remaining between them. Germline V lookup: CDR1 ENHRY, CDR2 SYGVKD. This CDR3 is built from 16 residues. The chain's CDR3 is CAIIPERGASGNTIYF. The CDR3 DNA reads as TGTGCCATCATCCCAGAAAGGGGGGCGTCTGGAAACACCATATATTTT.

The CDR3 nucleotides are TGTGCCAGCAGCTACCCCGGGACAGGGGTCGAGACCCAGTACTTC. Encoded protein: CASSYPGTGVETQYF. The V call is TRBV6-6, the J call TRBJ2-5, with TRBD1 matching over 10 bases. The germline V gene has CDR1 MNHNY and CDR2 SVGAGI (reference sequence). Unmatched junction bases numbered 9, after V lost 6 bases and J lost 5 bases. There are 15 residues in the CDR3.

This clone was detected a few times. The CDR3 loop is CATQGQGYEQYF. The CDR3 DNA is TGTGCCACCCAGGGACAGGGCTACGAGCAGTACTTC. The rearrangement links TRBV10-3 to TRBJ2-7; 9 nucleotides match TRBD1. CDR3 length: 12 residues. V lost 10 bases, J lost 3 bases, and 4 bases stayed unmatched. Germline V gene data show CDR1 as ENHRY and CDR2 as SYGVKD.

The genes are TRBV7-3 and TRBJ2-7; D is undetermined. The V end was cut by 8 bases, the J end by 2 bases, with 10 bases between. Germline V gene lookup returns CDR1 SGHTA and CDR2 FQGTGA. The CDR3 runs to 12 residues. CDR3 nucleotide sequence: TGTGCCAGCGGCGCCGGCACCTACGAGCAGTACTTC. It is translated as CASGAGTYEQYF. Complete variable domain (other parts from reference TRBV7-3 and TRBJ2-7): GAGVSQTPSNKVTEKGKYVELRCDPISGHTALYWYRQSLGQGPEFLIYFQGTGAADDSGLPNDRFFAVRPEGSVSTLKIQRTERGDSAVYLCASGAGTYEQYFGPGTRLTVT.

V usage is TRBV29-1 and J usage is TRBJ2-2, with 11 nucleotides matching TRBD2. CDR1 and CDR2 from the germline V gene are SQVTM and ANQGSEA. This CDR3 spans 14 amino acids. With V trimmed by 4 bases and J by 4 bases, 2 bases remained unmatched. The CDR3 sequence: CSVGGLAATGELFF. The DNA for the CDR3 is TGCAGCGTTGGGGGACTAGCGGCCACCGGGGAGCTGTTTTTT.

This rearrangement joins TRBV18 to TRBJ2-5; a possible D gene is TRBD2 (6 bases). This CDR3 contains 17 residues. Trimming removed 8 bases at V and 3 bases at J, with 25 bases between. Per germline, CDR1 KGHSH and CDR2 LQKENI. The CDR3: CASLSKGGAVEKETQYF. As DNA, the CDR3 is TGTGCCAGCCTATCGAAGGGCGGGGCCGTTGAGAAAGAGACCCAGTACTTC.